The 20 T cell receptor beta chains below were found in one sample sequenced in a study of Ad26.COV2.S vaccination and SARS-CoV-2 variants (dated by TCRdb to about 2021). The protocol used for the library was the immunoSEQ multiplex PCR assay. The table comes from immuneACCESS by way of TCRdb, which keeps in-frame sequences with V and J called. Part of the clones is missing from these tables; in studies checked, under half for an unresolved V gene and the rest for unknown reasons. Across this sample there are roughly 400,000 clones, with 92% seen only once. Less than 2% of the sample rests with the top ten. The treatment or condition label, read with the paper, signifies: about 20 received Ad26.COV2.S at low or high dose, single or two shots; 5 received placebo; per-sample allocation not given. For vaccine and placebo recipients, the sequenced repertoires came from samples collected on day 63 after the first injection.

The input for sequencing was peripheral blood, taken in a trial of Ad26.COV2.S vaccine versus placebo. These receptors were taken from a person aged 18 to 65 who received the Ad26.COV2.S COVID-19 vaccine or a placebo.

This chain connects TRBV5-4 to TRBJ2-3, with TRBD2 matching over 9 bases. This CDR3 has 17 residues. Looked up from germline, CDR1 is SGHNT and CDR2 is YYREEE (reference sequence). V was clipped by 1 base and J by 6 bases; unmatched bases: 12. The CDR3 loop is CASSLPRTGTSPDTQYF. CDR3 bases: TGTGCCAGCAGCTTGCCTCGAACCGGGACTAGCCCCGATACGCAGTATTTT.

This clone was seen only a few times. Other DNA sequences within the sample encode an identical CDR3. The chain joins TRBV3-1 (or the pseudogene TRBV3-2) to TRBJ1-1; no reliable D call. Trimming took 3 bases from V and 1 from J, leaving 3 bases between them. The CDR3 spans 12 residues. Germline-derived CDR1 and CDR2 are LGHDT and YNNKEL (reference sequence). In DNA, the CDR3 is TGTGCCAGCAGCCAGAGGAACACTGAAGCTTTCTTT. Its translation: CASSQRNTEAFF.

The V and J genes are TRBV12-3 or TRBV12-4 and TRBJ2-3, with a weak D call TRBD1 (6 bases). V dropped 6 bases and J dropped 4 bases, with 8 bases sitting between them. The CDR3 contains 12 residues. The CDR3 reads CASRGGSDTQYF. The CDR3 DNA reads TGTGCCAGCAGAGGGGGTTCAGATACGCAGTATTTT.

J is TRBJ2-2 and V is TRBV5-8, with 16 bases identical to TRBD2. The germline CDR1 and CDR2 sequences are SGHTS and YDEGEE. Trimming cost V 4 bases and J 5 bases; bases outside gene matches: 14. There are 20 residues in the CDR3. This chain's CDR3 is CASSPTPGLAGGTTTGELFF. In DNA form, the CDR3 reads TGTGCCAGCAGCCCTACCCCGGGACTAGCGGGGGGGACAACGACCGGGGAGCTGTTTTTT.

The CDR3 nucleotides read TGCGCCAGCAGCCATAGAGGTAACGAGCAGTACTTC. Residues: CASSHRGNEQYF. This sequence joins TRBV4-3 and TRBJ2-7; D gene ambiguous. Trimming shortened V by 3 bases and J by 5 bases, and 8 bases separated the two germline ends. The CDR3 runs 12 residues. Germline V gene data show CDR1 as LGHNA and CDR2 as YSLEER.

The DNA of the CDR3 is TGTGCCAGCAGCTTAATTCATGAAAAACTGTTTTTT. Its protein is CASSLIHEKLFF. V and J are TRBV11-2 and TRBJ1-4; no firm D call. Germline CDR1 reads SGHAT; CDR2 reads FQNNGV. The CDR3 runs to 12 residues. Trimming stripped 2 bases from V and 6 bases from J, with 4 bases between.

This rearrangement joins TRBV27 to TRBJ2-5, with D unresolved. The CDR3 length is 14 residues. Trimming stripped 5 bases from V and 5 bases from J, with 15 bases between. Germline CDR1 MNHEY, CDR2 SMNVEV (reference sequence). CDR3 region: CASSPRPPGETQYF. CDR3 nucleotide sequence: TGTGCCAGCAGTCCCCGACCCCCCGGGGAGACCCAGTACTTC.

The chain recombines TRBV7-6 with TRBJ2-1; 10 bases are shared with TRBD2. With V trimmed by 4 bases and J by 8 bases, 8 bases remained unmatched. Germline assignment: CDR1 SGHVS and CDR2 FNYEAQ. The CDR3 consists of 15 residues. The DNA for the CDR3 is TGTGCCAGCAGCTCCCTAGCGGGGGTAGTCCATGAGCAGTTCTTC. This sequence encodes CASSSLAGVVHEQFF.

The chain recombines TRBV27 with TRBJ2-1; 7 bases match TRBD1. This CDR3 comprises 18 residues. Germline assignment: CDR1 MNHEY and CDR2 SMNVEV (reference sequence). Losses at the gene ends were 2 bases for V and 1 base for J; bases not matched to a gene: 11. CDR3 residues: CASSLRDSLFNSYNEQFF. The CDR3 DNA is TGTGCCAGCAGTTTAAGGGACAGCCTGTTCAATTCCTACAATGAGCAGTTCTTC.

The chain has TRBV2 and TRBJ2-2; D gene unclear. CDR3 length: 16 residues. V lost 4 bases to trimming and J lost 1 base, with 13 bases between them. Germline V gene sequence: CDR1 SNHLY, CDR2 FYNNEI. CDR3 DNA sequence: TGTGCCAGCAGTGCTGTTCGGGTTAAGAACACCGGGGAGCTGTTTTTT. This sequence encodes CASSAVRVKNTGELFF.

The chain couples TRBV6-2 or TRBV6-3 to TRBJ2-1; unclear D gene. Deletions cut 5 bases from V and 8 bases from J, with 7 bases between. The CDR3 has 11 residues. Germline CDR1 and CDR2: MNHEY and SVGEGT. CDR3 sequence: CASSPLDEQFF. The DNA of the CDR3 is TGTGCCAGCAGTCCCCTCGATGAGCAGTTCTTC.

The V call is TRBV27, the J call TRBJ2-7; no reliable D call. The CDR3 length is 13 residues. Trimming removed 4 bases at V and 0 bases at J, with 7 bases between. In germline, CDR1 is MNHEY, CDR2 SMNVEV (reference sequence). CDR3 DNA sequence: TGTGCCAGCAGTTACACGAGCTCCTACGAGCAGTACTTC. The encoded protein is CASSYTSSYEQYF.

The rearrangement joins TRBV15 to TRBJ2-3; D is possibly TRBD1 (6 bases). Germline loops: CDR1 LNHNV, CDR2 YYDKDF (reference sequence). With 5 bases removed from V and 5 bases from J, the gap between germline ends came to 20 bases. CDR3 length: 16 residues. The CDR3 DNA sequence: TGTGCCACCAGCGGACCCCGCCGAACAGGGAAAGATACGCAGTATTTT. Its translation is CATSGPRRTGKDTQYF. The variable domain in full, completed from reference TRBV15 and TRBJ2-3, reads DAMVIQNPRYQVTQFGKPVTLSCSQTLNHNVMYWYQQKSSQAPKLLFHYYDKDFNNEADTPDNFQSRRPNTSFCFLDIRSPGLGDTAMYLCATSGPRRTGKDTQYFGPGTRLTVL.

The chain combines TRBV5-4 with TRBJ2-5, with 9 nucleotides matching TRBD2. CDR3 length: 16 residues. From germline, CDR1 is SGHNT and CDR2 YYREEE (reference sequence). Losses at the gene ends were 0 bases for V and 5 bases for J; bases not matched to a gene: 8. CDR3 region: CASSLARSSGDETQYF. The CDR3 DNA sequence: TGTGCCAGCAGCTTGGCAAGGTCTAGCGGGGATGAGACCCAGTACTTC.

The V and J genes are TRBV28 and TRBJ1-2; D perhaps matches TRBD1 (5 bases). Trimming shortened V by 5 bases and J by 1 base, and 14 bases separated the two germline ends. CDR1 is MDHEN and CDR2 is SYDVKM in the germline V gene. The CDR3 has 15 residues. The DNA of the CDR3 is TGTGCCAGCAGTCTCCTCCGGGACGGTAACTATGGCTACACCTTC. Residues: CASSLLRDGNYGYTF.

This clone has only one observation. This sequence joins TRBV5-5 and TRBJ1-5; D remains ambiguous. The V end lost 4 bases, the J end lost 5 bases, and 13 bases lay between the germline ends. CDR1 is SGHKS and CDR2 is YYEKEE in the germline V gene (reference sequence). CDR3 length: 14 residues. CDR3 sequence (DNA): TGTGCCAGCAGCCGCTTAGGTAGAGATCAGCCCCAGCATTTT. Amino acids: CASSRLGRDQPQHF.

The V call is TRBV7-2, the J call TRBJ2-1; D might be TRBD1 (6 bases). Per germline, CDR1 SGHTA and CDR2 FQGNSA. The CDR3 runs 14 residues. V shed 1 base and J shed 7 bases, with 11 bases lying between them. CDR3 coding DNA: TGTGCCAGCAGCTTAGGCACAGGGAGAAATGAGCAGTTCTTC. It is translated as CASSLGTGRNEQFF.

J is TRBJ2-1 and V is TRBV9; 10 bases map to TRBD1. CDR1 is SGDLS, CDR2 YYNGEE, per germline. The CDR3 covers 12 residues. J lost 8 bases, V lost 8 bases, and 4 bases had no gene match. Here the CDR3 reads CASGTGDDEQFF. As DNA, the CDR3 is TGTGCCAGTGGGACAGGGGACGATGAGCAGTTCTTC.

The rearrangement links TRBV28 to TRBJ2-7; perhaps TRBD2 as D (6 bases). The CDR3 contains 15 residues. The germline gives CDR1 MDHEN, CDR2 SYDVKM. Trimming removed 4 bases at V and 3 bases at J, with 16 bases between. The CDR3 loop is CASSSPSGGFYEQYF. As DNA, the CDR3 is TGTGCCAGCAGTTCGCCTTCCGGGGGTTTCTACGAGCAGTACTTC. Together with reference TRBV28 and TRBJ2-7, the CDR3 gives the full variable domain: DVKVTQSSRYLVKRTGEKVFLECVQDMDHENMFWYRQDPGLGLRLIYFSYDVKMKEKGDIPEGYSVSREKKERFSLILESASTNQTSMYLCASSSPSGGFYEQYFGPGTRLTVT.

This chain uses TRBV5-4 with TRBJ1-2; no definite D call. This CDR3 region has 13 residues. Germline V CDR1 and CDR2: SGHNT, YYREEE (reference sequence). V was shortened by 4 bases and J by 6 bases, with 13 bases between the two germline ends. CDR3 residues: CASSPATGDGYTF. CDR3 DNA sequence: TGTGCCAGCAGCCCCGCGACGGGAGATGGCTACACCTTC.